This T cell receptor beta chain appears in the sequencing data of a study of cytomegalovirus exposure and HLA in healthy donors. Findings of the study overall: For TCR beta chains, V- and J-gene trimming was later linked to a missense DCLRE1C variant. In the analysis, some V segments, TRBV6-2 and TRBV6-3 included, were excluded as indistinguishable. Immune exposure data for these donors was limited to CMV serostatus. HLA alleles showed associations with 15,000 to 20,000 TCR beta sequences in a later analysis, at a 0.05 false discovery rate.

A word on this clone: Its antigen is undetermined.

Between the trimmed V and J ends, which lost 5 bases and 8 bases, there was a span of 9 bases. This CDR3 comprises 11 residues. Germline V gene data show CDR1 as MNHNY and CDR2 as SVGAGI (reference sequence). The PCR used 60 Vbeta and 13 Jbeta primers. Sequencing used immunoSEQ multiplex PCR; TCRdb keeps in-frame clones, though not all of them. The sample includes 150,000 to 200,000 clones, around two thirds of them seen just once. The TCR was taken from a man younger than 45 in good health and CMV-seropositive. Material: PBMCs. The rearrangement links TRBV6-6 to TRBJ1-1; D not resolved. CDR3 sequence: CASSARHEAFF. The CDR3 region has the DNA TGTGCCAGCAGTGCGAGACACGAAGCTTTCTTT.